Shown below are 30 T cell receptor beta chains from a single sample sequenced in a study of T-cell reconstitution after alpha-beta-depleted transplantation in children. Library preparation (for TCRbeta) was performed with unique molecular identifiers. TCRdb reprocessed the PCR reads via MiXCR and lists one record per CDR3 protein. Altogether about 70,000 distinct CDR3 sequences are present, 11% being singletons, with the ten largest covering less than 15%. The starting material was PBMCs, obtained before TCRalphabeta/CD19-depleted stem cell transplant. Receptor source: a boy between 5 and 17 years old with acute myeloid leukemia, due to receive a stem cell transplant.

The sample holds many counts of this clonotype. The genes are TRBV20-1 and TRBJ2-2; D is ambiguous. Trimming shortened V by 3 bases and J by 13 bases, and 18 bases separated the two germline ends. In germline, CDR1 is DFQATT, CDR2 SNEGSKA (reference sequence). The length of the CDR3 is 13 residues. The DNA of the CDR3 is TGCAGTGCTAGCCCAGACCGACTTCCCCGGCTGTTTTTT. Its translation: CSASPDRLPRLFF.

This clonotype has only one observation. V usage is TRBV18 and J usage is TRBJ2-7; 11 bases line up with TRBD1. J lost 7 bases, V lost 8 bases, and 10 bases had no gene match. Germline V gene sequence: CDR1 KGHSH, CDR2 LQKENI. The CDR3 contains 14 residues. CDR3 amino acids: CASGTGTGGSEQYF. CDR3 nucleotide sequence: TGTGCCAGCGGAACCGGGACAGGGGGATCAGAGCAGTACTTC.

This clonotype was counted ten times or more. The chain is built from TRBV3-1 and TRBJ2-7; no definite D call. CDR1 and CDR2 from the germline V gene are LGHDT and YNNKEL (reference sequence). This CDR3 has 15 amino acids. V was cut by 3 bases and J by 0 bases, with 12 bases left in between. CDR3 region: CASSQGPVLSYEQYV. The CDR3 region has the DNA TGTGCCAGCAGCCAGGGCCCAGTTCTCTCCTACGAGCAGTACGTC.

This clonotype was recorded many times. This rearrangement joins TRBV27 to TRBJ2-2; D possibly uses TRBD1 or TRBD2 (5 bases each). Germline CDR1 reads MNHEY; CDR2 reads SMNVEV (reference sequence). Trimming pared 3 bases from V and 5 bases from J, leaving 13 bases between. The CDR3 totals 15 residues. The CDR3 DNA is TGTGCCAGCAGTTTGGGTCGGGGCCCGACCGGGGAGCTGTTTTTT. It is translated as CASSLGRGPTGELFF.

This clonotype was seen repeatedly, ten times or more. DNA of the CDR3: TGTGCCAGCAGCTTAGATGGAGGTTCCTACGAGCAGTACGTC. Translation: CASSLDGGSYEQYV. V gene TRBV11-2 combines with J gene TRBJ2-7; perhaps TRBD2 as D (5 bases). Trimming removed 0 bases from V and 1 base from J, with 7 bases in between. The CDR3 consists of 14 residues. Looked up from germline, CDR1 is SGHAT and CDR2 is FQNNGV.

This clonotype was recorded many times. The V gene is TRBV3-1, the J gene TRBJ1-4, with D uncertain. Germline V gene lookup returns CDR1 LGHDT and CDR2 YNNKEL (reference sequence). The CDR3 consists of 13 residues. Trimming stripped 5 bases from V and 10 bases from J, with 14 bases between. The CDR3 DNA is TGTGCCAGCAGCTCAAAAGGGTTGGGAAAACTGTTTTTT. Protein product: CASSSKGLGKLFF.

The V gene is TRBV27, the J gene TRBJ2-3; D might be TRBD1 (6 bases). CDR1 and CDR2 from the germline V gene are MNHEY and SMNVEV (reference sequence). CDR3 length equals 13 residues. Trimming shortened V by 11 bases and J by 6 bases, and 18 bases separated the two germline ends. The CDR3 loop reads CAGALLRGDTQYF. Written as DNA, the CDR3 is TGTGCCGGCGCCCTCCTGAGGGGGGATACGCAGTATTTT.

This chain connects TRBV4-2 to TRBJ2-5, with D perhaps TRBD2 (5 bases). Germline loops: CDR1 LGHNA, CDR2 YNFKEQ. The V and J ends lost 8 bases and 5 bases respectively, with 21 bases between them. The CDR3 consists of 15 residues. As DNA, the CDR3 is TGTGCCAGCGGCCCCAGGCTCCTCGGCGGGGAGACCCAGTACTTC. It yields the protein CASGPRLLGGETQYF.

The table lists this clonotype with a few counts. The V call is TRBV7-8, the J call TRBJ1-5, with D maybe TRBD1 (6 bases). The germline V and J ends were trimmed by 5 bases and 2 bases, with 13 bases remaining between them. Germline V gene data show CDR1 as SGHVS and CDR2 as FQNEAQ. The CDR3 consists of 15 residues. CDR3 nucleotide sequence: TGTGCCAGCAGCGACGACAGGAGGCGCAATCAGCCCCAGCATTTT. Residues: CASSDDRRRNQPQHF.

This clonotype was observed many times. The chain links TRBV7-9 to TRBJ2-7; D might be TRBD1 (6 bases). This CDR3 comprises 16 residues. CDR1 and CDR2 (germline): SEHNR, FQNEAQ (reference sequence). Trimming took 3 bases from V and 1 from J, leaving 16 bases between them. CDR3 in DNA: TGTGCCAGCAGCTTCATCACAGGGCGTAAGTCCTACGAGCAGTACGTC. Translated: CASSFITGRKSYEQYV.

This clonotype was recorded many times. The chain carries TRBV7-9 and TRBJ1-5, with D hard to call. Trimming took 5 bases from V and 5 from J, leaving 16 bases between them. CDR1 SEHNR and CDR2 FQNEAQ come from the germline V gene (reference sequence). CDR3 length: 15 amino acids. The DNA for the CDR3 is TGTGCCAGCAGCCCCGGAGGCGGTGGGGATCAGCCCCAGCATTTT. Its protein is CASSPGGGGDQPQHF. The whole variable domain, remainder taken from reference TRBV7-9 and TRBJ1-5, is DTGVSQNPRHKITKRGQNVTFRCDPISEHNRLYWYRQTLGQGPEFLTYFQNEAQLEKSRLLSDRFSAERPKGSFSTLEIQRTEQGDSAMYLCASSPGGGGDQPQHFGDGTRLSIL.

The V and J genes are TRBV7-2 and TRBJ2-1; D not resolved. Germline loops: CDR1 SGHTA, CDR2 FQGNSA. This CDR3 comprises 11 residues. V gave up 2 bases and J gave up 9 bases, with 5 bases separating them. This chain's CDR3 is CASSLMSEQFF. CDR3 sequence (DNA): TGTGCCAGCAGCTTAATGAGTGAGCAGTTCTTC.

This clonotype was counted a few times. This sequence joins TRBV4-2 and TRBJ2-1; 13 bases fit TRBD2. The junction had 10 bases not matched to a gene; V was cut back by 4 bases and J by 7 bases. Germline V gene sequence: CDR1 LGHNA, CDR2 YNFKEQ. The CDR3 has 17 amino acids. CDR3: CASSPDTGLAGENEQFF. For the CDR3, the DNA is TGTGCCAGCAGCCCCGACACCGGACTAGCGGGAGAAAATGAGCAGTTCTTC.

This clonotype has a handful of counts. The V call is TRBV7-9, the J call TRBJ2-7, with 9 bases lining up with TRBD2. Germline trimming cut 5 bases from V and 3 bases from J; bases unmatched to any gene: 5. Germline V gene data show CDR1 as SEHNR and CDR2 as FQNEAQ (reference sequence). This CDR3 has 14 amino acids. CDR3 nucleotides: TGTGCCAGCAGCACCTTAGCGGGGGACTACGAGCAGTACTTC. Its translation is CASSTLAGDYEQYF.

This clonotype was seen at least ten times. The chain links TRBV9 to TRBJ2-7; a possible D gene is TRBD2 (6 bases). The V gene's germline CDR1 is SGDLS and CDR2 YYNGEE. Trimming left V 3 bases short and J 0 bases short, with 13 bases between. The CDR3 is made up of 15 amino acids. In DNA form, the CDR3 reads TGTGCCAGCAGCGCGGGGGTCGGTAGCTCCTACGAGCAGTACTTC. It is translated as CASSAGVGSSYEQYF.

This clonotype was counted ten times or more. The CDR3 nucleotides are TGTGCCACCAGCAGAGATTTAAATCAGCCCCAGCATTTT. Residues: CATSRDLNQPQHF. The V gene is TRBV15, the J gene TRBJ1-5; no firm D call. Trimming removed 0 bases at V and 4 bases at J, with 4 bases between. This CDR3 is 13 amino acids long. Germline CDR1 and CDR2: LNHNV and YYDKDF (reference sequence).

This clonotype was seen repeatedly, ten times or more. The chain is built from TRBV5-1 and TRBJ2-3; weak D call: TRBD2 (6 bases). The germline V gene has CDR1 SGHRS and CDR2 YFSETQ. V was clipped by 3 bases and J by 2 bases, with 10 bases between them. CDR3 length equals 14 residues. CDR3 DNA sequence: TGCGCCAGCAGCTCTGGGAGGTCCACAGATACGCAGTATTTT. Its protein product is CASSSGRSTDTQYF.

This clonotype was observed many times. CDR3 nucleotides: TGCAGCGTTGTCGCCTACGAGCAGTACGTC. Protein sequence: CSVVAYEQYV. The chain couples TRBV29-1 to TRBJ2-7; no reliable D call. CDR1 and CDR2 from the germline V gene are SQVTM and ANQGSEA. CDR3 length: 10 residues. V was shortened by 4 bases and J by 2 bases, with 3 bases between the two germline ends.

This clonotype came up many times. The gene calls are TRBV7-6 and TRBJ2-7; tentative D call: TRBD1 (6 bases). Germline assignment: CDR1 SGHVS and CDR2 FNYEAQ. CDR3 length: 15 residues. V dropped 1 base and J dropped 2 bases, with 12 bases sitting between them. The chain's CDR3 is CASSLGAGAAYEQYF. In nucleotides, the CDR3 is TGTGCCAGCAGCTTAGGGGCAGGGGCAGCCTACGAGCAGTACTTC.

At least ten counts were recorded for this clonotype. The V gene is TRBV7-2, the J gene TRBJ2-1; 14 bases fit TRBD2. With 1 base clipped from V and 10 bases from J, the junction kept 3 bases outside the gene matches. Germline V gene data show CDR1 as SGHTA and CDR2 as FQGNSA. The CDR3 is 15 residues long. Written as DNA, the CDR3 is TGTGCCAGCAGCTTAGGGGGACTAGCGGGAGTCGAGCAGTTCTTC. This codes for CASSLGGLAGVEQFF.

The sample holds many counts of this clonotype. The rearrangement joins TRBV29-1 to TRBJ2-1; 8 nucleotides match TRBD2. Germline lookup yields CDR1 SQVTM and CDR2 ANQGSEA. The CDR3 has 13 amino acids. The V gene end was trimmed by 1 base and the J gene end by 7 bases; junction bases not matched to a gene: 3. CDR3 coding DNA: TGCAGCGTTGAAGGTGCGGGGGGAAATGAGCAGTTCTTC. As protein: CSVEGAGGNEQFF.

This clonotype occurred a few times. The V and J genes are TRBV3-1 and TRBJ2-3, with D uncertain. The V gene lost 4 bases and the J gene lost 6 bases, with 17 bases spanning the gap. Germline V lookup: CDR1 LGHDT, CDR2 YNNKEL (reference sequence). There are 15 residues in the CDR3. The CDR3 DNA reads TGTGCCAGCAGCCCGTATATCTCTCGGCGGGATACGCAGTATTTT. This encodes CASSPYISRRDTQYF.

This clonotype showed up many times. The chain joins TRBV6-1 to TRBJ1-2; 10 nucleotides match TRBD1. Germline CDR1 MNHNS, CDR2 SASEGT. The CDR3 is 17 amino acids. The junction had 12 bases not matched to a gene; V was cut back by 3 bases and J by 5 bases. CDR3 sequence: CASSDVRGTGDRYGYTF. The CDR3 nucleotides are TGTGCCAGCAGTGACGTTAGAGGGACAGGGGATCGTTATGGCTACACCTTC.

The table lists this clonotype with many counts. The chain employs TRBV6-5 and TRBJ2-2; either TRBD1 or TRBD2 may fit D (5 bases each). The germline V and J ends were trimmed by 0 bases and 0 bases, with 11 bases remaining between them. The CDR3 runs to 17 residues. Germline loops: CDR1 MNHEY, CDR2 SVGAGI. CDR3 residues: CASSYSNPGPNTGELFF. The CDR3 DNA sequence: TGTGCCAGCAGTTACTCGAACCCGGGACCGAACACCGGGGAGCTGTTTTTT.

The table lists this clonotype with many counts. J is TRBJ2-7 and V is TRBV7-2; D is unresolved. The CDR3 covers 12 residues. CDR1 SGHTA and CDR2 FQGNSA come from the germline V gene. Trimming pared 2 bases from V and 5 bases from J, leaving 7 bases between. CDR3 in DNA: TGTGCCAGCAGCTTAAGCGCCCACGAGCAGTACTTC. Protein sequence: CASSLSAHEQYF.

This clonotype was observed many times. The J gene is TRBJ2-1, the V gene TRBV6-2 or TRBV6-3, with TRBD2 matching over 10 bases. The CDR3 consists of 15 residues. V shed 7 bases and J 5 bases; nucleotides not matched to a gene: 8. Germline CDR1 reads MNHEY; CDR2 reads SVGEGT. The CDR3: CASMIMGLANNEQFF. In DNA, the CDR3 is TGTGCCAGCATGATAATGGGACTAGCGAACAATGAGCAGTTCTTC.

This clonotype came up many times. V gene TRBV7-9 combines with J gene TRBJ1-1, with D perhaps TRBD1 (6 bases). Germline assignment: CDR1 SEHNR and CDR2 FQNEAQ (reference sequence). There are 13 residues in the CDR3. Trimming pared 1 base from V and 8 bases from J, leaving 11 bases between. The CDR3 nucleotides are TGTGCCAGCAGCTTAGAGGGACAAGCCGAAGCTTTCTTT. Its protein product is CASSLEGQAEAFF.

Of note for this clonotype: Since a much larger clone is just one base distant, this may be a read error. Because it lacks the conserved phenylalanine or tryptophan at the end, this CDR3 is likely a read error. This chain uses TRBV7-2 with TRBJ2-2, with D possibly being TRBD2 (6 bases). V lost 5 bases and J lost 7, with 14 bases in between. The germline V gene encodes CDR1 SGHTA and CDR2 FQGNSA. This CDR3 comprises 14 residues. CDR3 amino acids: CASSGSRRGGELFV. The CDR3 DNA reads TGTGCCAGCAGCGGATCCAGGAGGGGCGGGGAGCTGTTTGTT.

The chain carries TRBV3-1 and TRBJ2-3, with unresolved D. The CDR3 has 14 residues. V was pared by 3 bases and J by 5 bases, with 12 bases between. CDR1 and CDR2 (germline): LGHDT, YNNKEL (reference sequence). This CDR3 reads CASSQVLTEDTQYF. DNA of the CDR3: TGTGCCAGCAGCCAGGTGCTAACTGAAGATACGCAGTATTTT.

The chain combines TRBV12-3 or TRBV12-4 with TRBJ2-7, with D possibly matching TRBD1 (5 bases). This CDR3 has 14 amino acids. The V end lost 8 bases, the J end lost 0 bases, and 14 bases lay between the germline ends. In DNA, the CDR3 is TGTGCCAGCCGTCAGGGCACAAGCTCCTACGAGCAGTACTTC. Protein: CASRQGTSSYEQYF.